What follows are 27 T cell receptor beta chains derived from one specimen sequenced in a study of control samples from healthy donors and cancer patients. Assay used: immunoSEQ multiplex PCR; TCRdb lists only in-frame clones, some missing. Found here are roughly 150,000 clones, 85% to 95% of them singletons; the top ten hold around 2.4%. Input material: blood. These receptors came from a man aged 45-60 years in good health.

This chain links TRBV5-1 with TRBJ2-5, with 7 bases identical to TRBD1. V shed 8 bases and J 6 bases; nucleotides not matched to a gene: 13. CDR3 length: 14 residues. Per germline, CDR1 SGHRS and CDR2 YFSETQ. The CDR3 loop reads CARDRGGGWKTQYF. DNA for the CDR3: TGCGCCAGGGATAGAGGGGGCGGTTGGAAGACCCAGTACTTC.

V and J are TRBV3-1 (or the pseudogene TRBV3-2) and TRBJ2-7; 10 nucleotides agree with TRBD1. V trimming: 4 bases; J trimming: 5 bases; junction bases outside the gene matches: 5. Germline V gene data show CDR1 as LGHDT and CDR2 as YNNKEL (reference sequence). The CDR3 is made up of 14 amino acids. For the CDR3, the DNA is TGTGCCAGCAGCCCCAAGACAGGGGGCCACGAGCAGTACTTC. Encoded protein: CASSPKTGGHEQYF.

The chain links TRBV19 to TRBJ2-7; TRBD2 matches 15 bases. There are 16 residues in the CDR3. In germline, CDR1 is LNHDA, CDR2 SQIVND (reference sequence). V lost 3 bases to trimming and J lost 5 bases; unmatched junction nucleotides: 5. The chain's CDR3 is CASSIWTSGRGNEQYF. CDR3 bases: TGTGCCAGTAGTATTTGGACTAGCGGGAGGGGAAACGAGCAGTACTTC.

This chain joins TRBV27 and TRBJ2-1; the match to TRBD2 covers 8 bases. The CDR3 contains 19 residues. Trimming took 6 bases from V and 5 from J; bases not matched to a gene: 21. The germline gives CDR1 MNHEY, CDR2 SMNVEV (reference sequence). The CDR3 region is CASSPASGSGRGDHNEQFF. The CDR3 nucleotides read TGTGCCAGCAGCCCGGCGAGCGGCAGCGGGAGAGGTGACCACAATGAGCAGTTCTTC.

The gene calls are TRBV19 and TRBJ2-2; TRBD1 matches 9 bases. This CDR3 has 16 residues. Germline V gene lookup returns CDR1 LNHDA and CDR2 SQIVND (reference sequence). Trimming took 3 bases from V and 5 from J; bases not matched to a gene: 7. The CDR3 here is CASSILQGARTGELFF. CDR3 bases: TGTGCCAGTAGTATTTTACAGGGGGCACGGACCGGGGAGCTGTTTTTT.

The chain recombines TRBV29-1 with TRBJ1-1; possibly TRBD1 for D (5 bases). Trimming removed 0 bases at V and 10 bases at J, with 9 bases between. Germline V lookup: CDR1 SQVTM, CDR2 ANQGSEA. The CDR3 covers 11 residues. CDR3 residues: CSVEERDAAFF. CDR3 DNA sequence: TGCAGCGTTGAAGAAAGGGACGCAGCTTTCTTT.

The chain joins TRBV28 to TRBJ2-6; D gene unclear. V lost 1 base, J lost 0 bases, and 13 bases lay in between. Germline CDR1 MDHEN, CDR2 SYDVKM. The CDR3 length is 18 residues. CDR3 in amino acids: CASSLYKGTGSGANVLTF. The CDR3 DNA follows: TGTGCCAGCAGTTTATATAAGGGTACCGGCTCTGGGGCCAACGTCCTGACTTTC.

Only one count was recorded for this clone. The chain has TRBV11-2 and TRBJ2-5; 8 bases agree with TRBD2. The CDR3 is 15 residues long. Unmatched junction bases numbered 7, after V lost 5 bases and J lost 2 bases. Per germline, CDR1 SGHAT and CDR2 FQNNGV. DNA for the CDR3: TGTGCCAGCAGCACTGGGGTAGCGGGACAAGAGACCCAGTACTTC. Protein sequence: CASSTGVAGQETQYF.

V usage is TRBV11-2 and J usage is TRBJ2-5; 7 bases line up with TRBD2. J was trimmed by 1 base and V by 5 bases; bases with no gene match: 4. Germline V gene lookup returns CDR1 SGHAT and CDR2 FQNNGV. The CDR3 is made up of 14 amino acids. CDR3 coding DNA: TGTGCCAGCAGCCCCCGACTAGCCCAAGAGACCCAGTACTTC. This gives the protein CASSPRLAQETQYF.

This chain joins TRBV11-2 and TRBJ1-1, with D maybe TRBD1 (5 bases). The V end was cut by 3 bases, the J end by 6 bases, with 11 bases between. The CDR3 length is 13 residues. CDR1 and CDR2 (germline): SGHAT, FQNNGV. CDR3 nucleotide sequence: TGTGCCAGCAGCTTCAGGGTCAACGCTGAAGCTTTCTTT. Translated: CASSFRVNAEAFF.

The V gene is TRBV4-1, the J gene TRBJ1-5; TRBD1 is a possible D gene (5 bases). The CDR3 covers 17 residues. The germline CDR1 and CDR2 sequences are MGHRA and YSYEKL. Deletions cut 0 bases from V and 2 bases from J, with 14 bases between. The CDR3, as DNA: TGCGCCAGCAGCCAAGAGGGGGTCGTAACCCGCAATCAGCCCCAGCATTTT. Amino acid sequence: CASSQEGVVTRNQPQHF.

V and J are TRBV5-4 and TRBJ2-5; tentatively, D is TRBD2 (5 bases). Trimming took 0 bases from V and 5 from J, leaving 11 bases between them. This CDR3 region has 14 residues. Germline loops: CDR1 SGHNT, CDR2 YYREEE (reference sequence). This chain's CDR3 is CASSLERSWETQYF. In DNA form, the CDR3 reads TGTGCCAGCAGCTTGGAGCGGAGCTGGGAGACCCAGTACTTC.

The gene calls are TRBV15 and TRBJ1-5, with 7 bases identical to TRBD1. The CDR3 runs 17 residues. V trimming: 0 bases; J trimming: 0 bases; junction bases outside the gene matches: 5. Germline-derived CDR1 and CDR2 are LNHNV and YYDKDF (reference sequence). Here the CDR3 DNA reads TGTGCCACCAGCAGAGACTATACAGGGGATAGCAATCAGCCCCAGCATTTT. This codes for CATSRDYTGDSNQPQHF. Full variable domain (missing parts from reference TRBV15 and TRBJ1-5): DAMVIQNPRYQVTQFGKPVTLSCSQTLNHNVMYWYQQKSSQAPKLLFHYYDKDFNNEADTPDNFQSRRPNTSFCFLDIRSPGLGDTAMYLCATSRDYTGDSNQPQHFGDGTRLSIL.

The V gene is TRBV11-2, the J gene TRBJ2-7; D gene unclear. Germline lookup yields CDR1 SGHAT and CDR2 FQNNGV. Trimming took 1 base from V and 2 from J, leaving 0 bases between them. The CDR3 spans 11 residues. CDR3 in DNA: TGTGCCAGCAGCTTAGCCTACGAGCAGTACTTC. It translates to CASSLAYEQYF.

The chain combines TRBV5-1 with TRBJ2-3; possible D gene TRBD2, 5 bases. The CDR3 sequence is 13 residues long. Trimming pared 4 bases from V and 3 bases from J, leaving 9 bases between. The V gene's germline CDR1 is SGHRS and CDR2 YFSETQ. The CDR3 bases are TGCGCCAGCAGCGGGAGTGCGACAGATACGCAGTATTTT. It is translated as CASSGSATDTQYF.

The chain combines TRBV4-2 with TRBJ2-7; TRBD2 matches 8 bases. The germline V gene has CDR1 LGHNA and CDR2 YNFKEQ. The CDR3 loop spans 17 amino acids. The trim removed 0 bases at V and 0 bases at J, leaving 7 bases unmatched. The CDR3 loop is CASSQEGSGSPSYEQYF. The CDR3, as DNA: TGTGCCAGCAGCCAAGAGGGAAGCGGGAGCCCCTCCTACGAGCAGTACTTC.

The chain has TRBV21-1 and TRBJ2-1; the table's D call TRBD2 went unverified against the DNA. TRBV21-1 is a known pseudogene. The CDR3 spans 13 residues. The CDR3 is CASSAFRDFPQFF. The CDR3 DNA sequence: TGTGCCAGCAGCGCCTTCCGGGACTTCCCGCAGTTCTTC.

The chain is built from TRBV28 and TRBJ1-1; no clear D gene. Trimming left V 7 bases short and J 1 base short, with 10 bases between. This CDR3 region has 13 residues. Germline V gene lookup returns CDR1 MDHEN and CDR2 SYDVKM. The CDR3 loop reads CASTWEGNTEAFF. CDR3 DNA sequence: TGTGCCAGCACCTGGGAGGGGAACACTGAAGCTTTCTTT. The variable domain in full, completed from reference TRBV28 and TRBJ1-1, reads DVKVTQSSRYLVKRTGEKVFLECVQDMDHENMFWYRQDPGLGLRLIYFSYDVKMKEKGDIPEGYSVSREKKERFSLILESASTNQTSMYLCASTWEGNTEAFFGQGTRLTVV.

The chain couples TRBV19 to TRBJ2-1; 12 bases are shared with TRBD2. Trimming cost V 5 bases and J 8 bases; bases outside gene matches: 4. The CDR3 extends over 14 amino acids. Germline V gene data show CDR1 as LNHDA and CDR2 as SQIVND (reference sequence). CDR3: CASSRTSGTHEQFF. CDR3 nucleotide sequence: TGTGCCAGTAGTCGGACTAGCGGGACACATGAGCAGTTCTTC.

CDR3 DNA: TGTGCCAGTAGTGGTAGAGCGGGGCCCTCCTACAATGAGCAGTTCTTC. It is translated as CASSGRAGPSYNEQFF. This chain links TRBV3-1 (or the pseudogene TRBV3-2) with TRBJ2-1; the match to TRBD2 covers 7 bases. J was trimmed by 0 bases and V by 9 bases; bases with no gene match: 11. The CDR3 consists of 16 residues. Germline V gives CDR1 LGHDT, CDR2 YNNKEL (reference sequence).

The rearrangement links TRBV7-9 to TRBJ1-3, with D possibly TRBD1 on 5 matching bases. Germline CDR1 and CDR2: SEHNR and FQNEAQ (reference sequence). V lost 5 bases to trimming and J lost 3 bases, with 14 bases between them. This CDR3 contains 15 residues. In DNA form, the CDR3 reads TGTGCCAGCAGCCTCATCCAGGGAGTTGGAAACACCATATATTTT. Amino acid sequence: CASSLIQGVGNTIYF.

The chain couples TRBV30 to TRBJ1-4, with D unclear. Per germline, CDR1 GTSNPN and CDR2 SVGIG (reference sequence). CDR3 size: 13 residues. V lost 3 bases and J lost 3, with 8 bases in between. In DNA, the CDR3 is TGTGCCTGGAGGGTCTCTCCTAATGAAAAACTGTTTTTT. Translated, it gives CAWRVSPNEKLFF.

V gene TRBV28 combines with J gene TRBJ1-2; D uncertain. The CDR3 covers 13 residues. V was clipped by 6 bases and J by 4 bases, with 12 bases between them. Germline CDR1 reads MDHEN; CDR2 reads SYDVKM. Here the CDR3 reads CASSKRSFYGYTF. The CDR3 nucleotides read TGTGCCAGCAGCAAACGGTCTTTCTATGGCTACACCTTC.

J is TRBJ1-5 and V is TRBV7-8; 7 nucleotides match TRBD1. J gave up 3 bases and V 5 bases, and 7 bases lay outside the gene matches. The CDR3 covers 15 residues. CDR1 SGHVS and CDR2 FQNEAQ come from the germline V gene. CDR3 amino acids: CASSAIGQVNQPQHF. CDR3 DNA sequence: TGTGCCAGCAGCGCGATTGGACAGGTCAATCAGCCCCAGCATTTT.

This rearrangement joins TRBV18 to TRBJ1-4; D is unclear. The CDR3 is made up of 17 amino acids. Trimming shortened V by 4 bases and J by 0 bases, and 15 bases separated the two germline ends. In germline, CDR1 is KGHSH, CDR2 LQKENI. For the CDR3, the DNA is TGTGCCAGCTCACGTGACCTTGTACCGGCAACTAATGAAAAACTGTTTTTT. It specifies CASSRDLVPATNEKLFF.

This rearrangement joins TRBV12-3 or TRBV12-4 to TRBJ1-1, with D perhaps TRBD1 (6 bases). This CDR3 is 13 amino acids long. V lost 6 bases, J lost 9 bases, and 17 bases lay in between. The CDR3 loop reads CASSQRGGSKAFF. The CDR3 DNA follows: TGTGCCAGCAGCCAAAGGGGGGGCTCGAAAGCTTTCTTT.

The J gene is TRBJ1-5, the V gene TRBV6-6; D is possibly TRBD1 (6 bases). The germline V gene has CDR1 MNHNY and CDR2 SVGAGI (reference sequence). The CDR3 is 15 amino acids. V lost 5 bases and J lost 0, with 11 bases in between. Written as DNA, the CDR3 is TGTGCCAGCAGTAAACAGGGCTATAGCAATCAGCCCCAGCATTTT. Translating it yields CASSKQGYSNQPQHF.